One and the same sample provided the 10 T cell receptor beta chains below, sequenced in a study of T cells expressing NK-cell markers. Each CDR3 protein gets one entry in TCRdb, which reprocessed the 5' RACE reads and gives no DNA. Here the sample table reports approximately 380,000 distinct CDR3 sequences. The source material was blood T cells: a sorted CD56 or NKG2C T cell subset, CD4+ or CD8+ T cells, or bulk PBMC T cells (not recorded which). These TCRs come from a man aged 18-75 years in good health.

The chain is built from TRBV6-2 or TRBV6-3 and TRBJ1-6; the TCRdb D gene call, TRBD1, has no DNA to confirm it. Germline CDR1 and CDR2: MNHEY and SVGEGT. The CDR3 spans 14 residues. CDR3 sequence reads: CASSLGQSNSPLHF.

This chain joins TRBV7-9 and TRBJ2-1; the D call of TRBD2 rests on TCRdb alone, since no DNA is present to check it. Germline assignment: CDR1 SEHNR and CDR2 FQNEAQ (reference sequence). The CDR3 consists of 15 residues. The CDR3 is CASSPGTSGGAGQFF.

The chain uses TRBV6-5 and TRBJ2-5; TCRdb's D call, TRBD2, is unchecked because there is no DNA. CDR1 is MNHEY, CDR2 SVGAGI, per germline. The CDR3 extends over 15 amino acids. CDR3 amino acids: CASSHPSGPKETQYF.

V and J are TRBV5-6 and TRBJ2-3. Per germline, CDR1 SGHDT and CDR2 YYEEEE. This CDR3 has 12 residues. CDR3 loop: CASSPTPGRWYF.

The chain joins TRBV4-1 to TRBJ2-7; TCRdb indicates TRBD2, and absent DNA this call remains unverified. The germline V gene has CDR1 MGHRA and CDR2 YSYEKL. The CDR3 contains 13 residues. The CDR3 reads CASSLPGRAEQYF.

The chain has TRBV28 and TRBJ1-4. The CDR3 length is 16 residues. The V gene's germline CDR1 is MDHEN and CDR2 SYDVKM. This CDR3 is CASSPLPQLLNEKLFF.

The CDR3 loop is CASSSGTTVNEKLFF. The genes are TRBV7-6 and TRBJ1-4. CDR1 and CDR2 (germline): SGHVS, FNYEAQ. The CDR3 covers 15 residues.

This rearrangement joins TRBV6-2 or TRBV6-3 to TRBJ2-7; lacking DNA, the TRBD1 call made by TCRdb goes unchecked. The CDR3 is 14 residues long. Germline V CDR1 and CDR2: MNHEY, SVGEGT. This chain's CDR3 is CASRKGSPPYEQYF.

The CDR3 here is CSALNTGLANYGYTF. V usage is TRBV20-1 and J usage is TRBJ1-2; the TRBD1 assignment by TCRdb is unverifiable without DNA. This CDR3 region has 15 residues. Germline values: CDR1 DFQATT, CDR2 SNEGSKA (reference sequence).

The chain joins TRBV7-8 to TRBJ1-3; TCRdb calls TRBD1, which cannot be checked without DNA. CDR1 is SGHVS and CDR2 is FQNEAQ in the germline V gene. The CDR3 runs to 17 residues. This CDR3 is CASSLGPGRGSGNTIYF.